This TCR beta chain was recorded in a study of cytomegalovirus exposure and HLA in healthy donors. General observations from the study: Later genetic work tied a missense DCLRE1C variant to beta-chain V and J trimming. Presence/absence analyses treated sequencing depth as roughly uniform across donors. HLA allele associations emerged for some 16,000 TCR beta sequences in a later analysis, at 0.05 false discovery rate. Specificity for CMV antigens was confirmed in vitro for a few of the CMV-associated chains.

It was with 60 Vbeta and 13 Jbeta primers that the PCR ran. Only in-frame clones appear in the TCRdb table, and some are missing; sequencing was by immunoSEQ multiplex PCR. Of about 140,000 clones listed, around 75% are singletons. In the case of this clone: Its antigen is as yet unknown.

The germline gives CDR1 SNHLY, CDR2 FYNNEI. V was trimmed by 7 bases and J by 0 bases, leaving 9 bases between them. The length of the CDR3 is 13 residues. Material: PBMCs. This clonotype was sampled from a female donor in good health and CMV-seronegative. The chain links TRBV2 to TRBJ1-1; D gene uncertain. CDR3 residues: CASTRAMNTEAFF. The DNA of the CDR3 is TGTGCCAGCACCCGAGCCATGAACACTGAAGCTTTCTTT. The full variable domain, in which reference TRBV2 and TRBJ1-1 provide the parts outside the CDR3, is EPEVTQTPSHQVTQMGQEVILRCVPISNHLYFYWYRQILGQKVEFLVSFYNNEISEKSEIFDDQFSVERPDGSNFTLKIRSTKLEDSAMYFCASTRAMNTEAFFGQGTRLTVV.